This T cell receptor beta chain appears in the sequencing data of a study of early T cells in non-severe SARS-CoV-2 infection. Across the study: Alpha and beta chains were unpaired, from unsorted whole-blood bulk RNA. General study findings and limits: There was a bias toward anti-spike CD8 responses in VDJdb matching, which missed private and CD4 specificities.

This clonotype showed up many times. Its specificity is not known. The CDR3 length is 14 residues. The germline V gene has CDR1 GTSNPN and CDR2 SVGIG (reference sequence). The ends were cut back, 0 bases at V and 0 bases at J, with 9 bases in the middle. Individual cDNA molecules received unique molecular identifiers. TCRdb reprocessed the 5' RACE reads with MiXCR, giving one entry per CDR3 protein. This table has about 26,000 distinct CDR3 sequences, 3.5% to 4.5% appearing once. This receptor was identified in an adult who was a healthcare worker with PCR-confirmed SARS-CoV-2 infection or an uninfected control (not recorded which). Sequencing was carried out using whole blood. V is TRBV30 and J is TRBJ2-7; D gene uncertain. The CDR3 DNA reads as TGTGCCTGGAGTGTCTCCCGGGCCTCCTACGAGCAGTACTTC. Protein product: CAWSVSRASYEQYF.